These 15 T cell receptor beta chains share one sample of origin, sequenced in a study of Ad26.COV2.S vaccination and SARS-CoV-2 variants. The repertoire was sequenced with immunoSEQ multiplex PCR; TCRdb's copy has only in-frame clones and lacks some. The data contain about 480,000 clones, approximately 90% of them singletons. The treatment is: roughly 19 received Ad26.COV2.S at low or high dose, single or two shots; a few received placebo; per-sample allocation not given. Day 63 after the first vaccine or placebo injection was the time point for sampling. The sequenced sample was peripheral blood, obtained in a trial of Ad26.COV2.S vaccine versus placebo. These receptors all come from a person aged 18-60 years who received the Ad26.COV2.S COVID-19 vaccine or a placebo.

This clone appeared once. This chain uses TRBV7-2 with TRBJ1-1; D remains unclear. This CDR3 comprises 14 residues. The V and J ends lost 1 base and 1 base respectively, with 7 bases between them. Germline lookup yields CDR1 SGHTA and CDR2 FQGNSA. CDR3 coding DNA: TGTGCCAGCAGCTTAGGTGAGAGGAACACTGAAGCTTTCTTT. Its translation is CASSLGERNTEAFF.

The chain uses TRBV28 and TRBJ1-2, with D perhaps TRBD1 (5 bases). The germline V gene encodes CDR1 MDHEN and CDR2 SYDVKM. The CDR3 is 14 amino acids. V was clipped by 7 bases and J by 9 bases, with 21 bases between them. The CDR3 bases are TGTGCCAGCACCCTGGGGCCCCCGCAGGAACGCTACACCTTC. Translation: CASTLGPPQERYTF.

The chain has TRBV9 and TRBJ2-3; D gene ambiguous. The germline CDR1 and CDR2 sequences are SGDLS and YYNGEE. The CDR3 loop spans 15 amino acids. Trimming removed 2 bases from V and 2 bases from J, with 12 bases in between. The CDR3 DNA is TGTGCCAGCAGCGTCGACTTGACCCTCACAGATACGCAGTATTTT. Protein: CASSVDLTLTDTQYF.

The J gene is TRBJ2-3, the V gene TRBV5-1; 8 bases line up with TRBD2. Germline CDR1 SGHRS, CDR2 YFSETQ. The CDR3 consists of 19 residues. Trimming cost V 4 bases and J 4 bases; bases outside gene matches: 20. CDR3 sequence reads: CASSIWKLAGTSIPDTQYF. The CDR3 coding sequence is TGCGCCAGCAGCATTTGGAAATTGGCCGGGACTAGTATCCCAGATACGCAGTATTTT.

The chain joins TRBV28 to TRBJ2-2; D perhaps matches TRBD1 (5 bases). V was cut by 5 bases and J by 7 bases, with 17 bases left in between. Germline CDR1 and CDR2: MDHEN and SYDVKM. This CDR3 spans 15 amino acids. This chain's CDR3 is CASSTPGWKVGELFF. Written as DNA, the CDR3 is TGTGCCAGCAGTACCCCAGGGTGGAAGGTCGGGGAGCTGTTTTTT. Full variable domain (remainder filled in from reference TRBV28 and TRBJ2-2): DVKVTQSSRYLVKRTGEKVFLECVQDMDHENMFWYRQDPGLGLRLIYFSYDVKMKEKGDIPEGYSVSREKKERFSLILESASTNQTSMYLCASSTPGWKVGELFFGEGSRLTVL.

The V gene is TRBV9, the J gene TRBJ2-1, with TRBD2 matching over 9 bases. CDR1 and CDR2 from the germline V gene are SGDLS and YYNGEE. The CDR3 has 16 residues. Losses at the gene ends were 4 bases for V and 7 bases for J; bases not matched to a gene: 12. CDR3 sequence (DNA): TGTGCCAGCAGCCCCCGTGGGCGGGAGGGCATGAATGAGCAGTTCTTC. Translating it yields CASSPRGREGMNEQFF.

This chain connects TRBV18 to TRBJ1-3; D remains ambiguous. This CDR3 contains 15 residues. Trimming cost V 3 bases and J 1 base, with 10 bases left between them. Germline V gene data show CDR1 as KGHSH and CDR2 as LQKENI. CDR3 region: CASSPRPGSGNTIYF. DNA of the CDR3: TGTGCCAGCTCACCTCGCCCGGGATCTGGAAACACCATATATTTT.

V gene TRBV18 combines with J gene TRBJ2-7, with 10 nucleotides matching TRBD1. The CDR3 runs to 16 residues. V lost 3 bases to trimming and J lost 0 bases; unmatched junction nucleotides: 5. Germline loops: CDR1 KGHSH, CDR2 LQKENI. CDR3 sequence (DNA): TGTGCCAGCTCACCGGGACAGGGGTATCCCTCCTACGAGCAGTACTTC. Its protein product is CASSPGQGYPSYEQYF.

This chain links TRBV9 with TRBJ2-2, with TRBD1 as a possible D gene (5 bases). Germline assignment: CDR1 SGDLS and CDR2 YYNGEE. Trimming took off 0 bases at V and 4 bases at J, with 19 bases between the two ends. The CDR3 extends over 18 amino acids. In DNA form, the CDR3 reads TGTGCCAGCAGCGTAGCCCTCCAGGGCAGGGTAGCCACCGGGGAGCTGTTTTTT. It codes for CASSVALQGRVATGELFF.

The chain joins TRBV7-2 to TRBJ1-2; possible D gene TRBD1, 6 bases. Germline V gene sequence: CDR1 SGHTA, CDR2 FQGNSA. The CDR3 length is 15 residues. V shed 4 bases and J shed 6 bases, with 18 bases lying between them. Here the CDR3 reads CASSSSTLTGDGYTF. The CDR3 DNA reads TGTGCCAGCAGCTCATCGACTCTGACAGGAGATGGCTACACCTTC.

The V call is TRBV19, the J call TRBJ2-3; a weak D match, TRBD1 (5 bases). CDR3 size: 14 residues. V was pared by 8 bases and J by 6 bases, with 18 bases between. Germline CDR1 and CDR2: LNHDA and SQIVND (reference sequence). This CDR3 reads CASQVQGERDTQYF. CDR3 bases: TGTGCCAGTCAGGTCCAGGGTGAAAGGGATACGCAGTATTTT. Drawing the rest from reference TRBV19 and TRBJ2-3, the complete variable domain is DGGITQSPKYLFRKEGQNVTLSCEQNLNHDAMYWYRQDPGQGLRLIYYSQIVNDFQKGDIAEGYSVSREKKESFPLTVTSAQKNPTAFYLCASQVQGERDTQYFGPGTRLTVL.

The rearrangement links TRBV5-4 to TRBJ2-2; D perhaps matches TRBD2 (7 bases). CDR1 SGHNT and CDR2 YYREEE come from the germline V gene (reference sequence). Trimming left V 1 base short and J 4 bases short, with 23 bases between. The CDR3 spans 19 residues. The CDR3 is CASSLRFTGTGRATGELFF. CDR3 nucleotide sequence: TGTGCCAGCAGCTTGAGGTTTACGGGAACAGGGAGGGCCACCGGGGAGCTGTTTTTT.

The chain links TRBV15 to TRBJ1-2, with D maybe TRBD1 (6 bases). This CDR3 has 15 residues. Germline lookup yields CDR1 LNHNV and CDR2 YYDKDF (reference sequence). Trimming removed 0 bases at V and 7 bases at J, with 15 bases between. The CDR3 region is CATSRDQAGAFGYTF. The CDR3 DNA sequence: TGTGCCACCAGCAGAGATCAAGCAGGGGCCTTTGGCTACACCTTC.

The genes are TRBV27 and TRBJ2-1, with TRBD2 matching over 8 bases. Germline V gene data show CDR1 as MNHEY and CDR2 as SMNVEV (reference sequence). The junction had 2 bases not matched to a gene; V was cut back by 8 bases and J by 2 bases. The CDR3 extends over 13 amino acids. The CDR3 sequence is CASGLAPYNEQFF. CDR3 sequence (DNA): TGTGCCAGCGGACTAGCCCCCTACAATGAGCAGTTCTTC.

This clone was seen more than once but under ten times. V gene TRBV19 combines with J gene TRBJ2-2, with D uncertain. Trimming took off 7 bases at V and 3 bases at J, with 18 bases between the two ends. The germline V gene encodes CDR1 LNHDA and CDR2 SQIVND (reference sequence). The CDR3 length is 16 residues. The CDR3 is CASKETPTEYTGELFF. CDR3 coding DNA: TGTGCCAGTAAGGAGACACCGACGGAGTACACCGGGGAGCTGTTTTTT.